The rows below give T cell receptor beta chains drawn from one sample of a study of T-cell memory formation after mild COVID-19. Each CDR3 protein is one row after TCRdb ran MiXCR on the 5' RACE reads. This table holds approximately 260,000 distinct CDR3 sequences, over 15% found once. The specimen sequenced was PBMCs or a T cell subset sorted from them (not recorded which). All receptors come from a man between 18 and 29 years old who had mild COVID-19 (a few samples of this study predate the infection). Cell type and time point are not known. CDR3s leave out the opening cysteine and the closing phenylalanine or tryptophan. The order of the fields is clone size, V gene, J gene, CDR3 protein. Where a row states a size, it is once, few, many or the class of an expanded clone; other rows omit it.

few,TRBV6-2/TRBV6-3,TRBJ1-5,ASPDAAPHQPQH
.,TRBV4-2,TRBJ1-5,ASSQGSNLDQPQH
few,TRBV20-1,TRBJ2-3,SARLAGGRTADTQY
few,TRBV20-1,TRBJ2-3,SAMGLAGLADTQY
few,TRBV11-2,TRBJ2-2,ASSLVFGNTGELF
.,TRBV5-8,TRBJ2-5,ASSLGRLKETQY
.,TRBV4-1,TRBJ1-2,ASSQESGSDYGYT
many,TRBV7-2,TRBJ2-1,ASSPTGTVGEQF
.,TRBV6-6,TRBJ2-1,ASSYTRTSVDEQF
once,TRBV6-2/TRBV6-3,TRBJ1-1,ASSYQLWAEAF
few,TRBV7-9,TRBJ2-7,ASSSGTGTSPGLYEQY
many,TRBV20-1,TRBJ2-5,SAIGGYETQY
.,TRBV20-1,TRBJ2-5,SAPDGLGETQY
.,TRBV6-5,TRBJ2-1,ASMISGGLEY
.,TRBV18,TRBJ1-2,ASSPGWGKIYGYT
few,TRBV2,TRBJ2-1,ASSVGNQGEQF
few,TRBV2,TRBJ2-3,AGVVRDTQY
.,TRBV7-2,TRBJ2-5,ASSTEQGYQETQY
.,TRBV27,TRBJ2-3,ASSRLAGYTDTQY
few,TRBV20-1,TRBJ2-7,SAREGSGYEQY
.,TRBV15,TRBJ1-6,ATSRDRQGNSPLH
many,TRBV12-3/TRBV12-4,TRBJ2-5,ASRKTSGGAWETQY
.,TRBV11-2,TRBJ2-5,ASSPTGWETQY
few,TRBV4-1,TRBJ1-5,ASSQDIRVSNQPQH
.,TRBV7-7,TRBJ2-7,ASSSGETGEQY
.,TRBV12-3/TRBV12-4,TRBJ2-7,ASSFHNEQY
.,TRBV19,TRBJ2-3,ASSRAAESTDTQY
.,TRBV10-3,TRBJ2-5,AISSAGTARTQY
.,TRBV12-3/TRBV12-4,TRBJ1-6,ASSSPGRNSPLH
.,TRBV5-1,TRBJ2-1,ASSPGWDSEQF
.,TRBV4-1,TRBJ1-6,ASSQDRRRF
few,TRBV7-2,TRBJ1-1,ASRADPSHTEAF
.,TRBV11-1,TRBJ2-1,ASSPPDRIKNNEQF
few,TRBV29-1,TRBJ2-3,GWSTGTDTQY
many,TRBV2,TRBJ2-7,ASSEPFEDEQY
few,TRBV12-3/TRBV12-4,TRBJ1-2,ASSFRQDGYT
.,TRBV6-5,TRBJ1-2,ASSPVWGDGGYT
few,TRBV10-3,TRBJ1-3,AISEGQAYSGNTIY
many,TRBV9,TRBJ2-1,ASSPGAASGSYNEQF
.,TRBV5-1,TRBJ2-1,ASSLDSPEYNEQF
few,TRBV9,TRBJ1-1,ASSGDGEDTEAF
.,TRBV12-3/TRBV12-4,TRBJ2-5,ASSLALPGETQY
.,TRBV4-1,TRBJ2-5,ASSQGGGRVETQY
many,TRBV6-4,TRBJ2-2,ASSANTGELF
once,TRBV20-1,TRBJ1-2,SAPREGWDGYT
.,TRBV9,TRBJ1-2,ASSVDRVDYGYT
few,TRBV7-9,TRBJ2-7,ASSWDIRYEQY
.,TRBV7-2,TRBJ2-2,ASSYSGGAAGELF
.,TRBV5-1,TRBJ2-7,ASSLVETGVHEQY
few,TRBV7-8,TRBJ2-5,ASSLFPGARETQY
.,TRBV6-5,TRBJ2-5,ASRLAGGLRETQY
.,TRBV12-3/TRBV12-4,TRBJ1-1,ASRHDNTEAF